Listed below are T cell receptor beta chains from one sample, sequenced in a study of T cell repertoires in cytomegalovirus infection. MiXCR, applied by TCRdb to the reads, yields one record per CDR3 protein. The repertoire holds under 200,000 distinct CDR3 sequences, with roughly 27% as singletons. Material: PBMCs. These receptors all come from a human donor in good health (CMV status not recorded). Some clones in this sample may be carry-over from other donors' samples. Both conserved end residues are part of each CDR3. The D gene is left open where the match is weak. Where a row states a size, it is once, few, many or the class of an expanded clone; other rows omit it.

>TRBV2|NA|few|TRBJ2-5
CASSDDLQETQYF
TGTGCCAGCAGTGATGACCTCCAAGAGACCCAGTACTTC
>TRBV7-3|NA|once|TRBJ2-1
CASSLGAGDGQFF
TGTGCCAGCAGCTTAGGGGCCGGAGACGGTCAGTTCTTC
>TRBV7-3|NA|few|TRBJ1-1
CASSLRGGAEAFF
TGTGCCAGCAGCTTAAGGGGGGGTGCTGAAGCTTTCTTT
>TRBV7-3|NA|NA|TRBJ2-5
CASSYKTEETQYF
TGTGCCAGCAGCTATAAGACAGAGGAGACCCAGTACTTC
>TRBV4-1|NA|NA|TRBJ1-2
CASSQEYGENYGYTF
TGCGCCAGCAGCCAAGAATACGGCGAGAACTATGGCTACACCTTC
>TRBV10-3|NA|NA|TRBJ2-7
CAISEPDRYSYEQYF
TGTGCCATCAGTGAGCCCGACAGGTATTCCTACGAGCAGTACTTC
>TRBV19|NA|many|TRBJ2-7
CASSLGASSYEQYF
TGTGCCAGTAGTCTCGGTGCATCCTCCTACGAGCAGTACTTC
>TRBV5-4|TRBD1|NA|TRBJ1-1
CASSYGQGKVAFF
TGTGCCAGCAGTTATGGACAGGGGAAGGTGGCTTTCTTT
>TRBV29-1|TRBD2|NA|TRBJ2-1
CSVEGVSGGATYNEQFF
TGCAGCGTTGAAGGCGTAAGCGGGGGGGCTACCTACAATGAGCAGTTCTTC
>TRBV29-1|TRBD1|few|TRBJ1-4
CSSSTGGDNEKLFF
TGCAGCTCCTCGACAGGGGGAGATAATGAAAAACTGTTTTTT
>TRBV23-1|NA|NA|TRBJ1-5
CASSHPENQPQHF
TGCGCCAGCAGTCACCCAGAAAATCAGCCCCAGCATTTT
>TRBV7-2|NA|few|TRBJ1-3
CASSWTDPGNTIYF
TGTGCCAGCAGCTGGACAGATCCTGGAAACACCATATATTTT
>TRBV2|NA|NA|TRBJ2-7
CASSEVVSSYEQYF
TGTGCCAGCAGTGAGGTGGTATCGTCCTACGAGCAGTACTTC
>TRBV6-8|TRBD2|NA|TRBJ2-5
CASKPPGGGETQYF
TGTGCCAGCAAACCCCCAGGCGGGGGAGAGACCCAGTACTTC
>TRBV5-1|TRBD1|few|TRBJ2-7
CASSPGTGQGNEQYF
TGCGCCAGCAGCCCAGGGACAGGTCAGGGAAACGAGCAGTACTTC
>TRBV7-8|NA|NA|TRBJ2-2
CASSLVQGFGGELFF
TGTGCCAGCAGCTTAGTGCAGGGGTTCGGCGGGGAGCTGTTTTTT
>TRBV7-9|NA|many|TRBJ2-3
CASSFYTNTDTQYF
TGTGCCAGCAGCTTCTACACTAACACAGATACGCAGTATTTT
>TRBV11-2|NA|few|TRBJ2-7
CASSPRTFYEQYF
TGTGCCAGCAGCCCCCGGACGTTTTACGAGCAGTACTTC
>TRBV18|TRBD1|few|TRBJ1-1
CASSPLPGGPEAFF
TGTGCCAGCTCACCGCTACCAGGGGGGCCTGAAGCTTTCTTT
>TRBV5-1|NA|NA|TRBJ1-2
CASSWRTAKDYGYTF
TGCGCCAGCAGCTGGAGGACCGCTAAGGACTATGGCTACACCTTC
>TRBV12-3/TRBV12-4|NA|NA|TRBJ2-4
CASSLSRNIQYF
TGTGCCAGCAGTTTGAGCCGTAACATTCAGTACTTC
>TRBV5-1|TRBD1|NA|TRBJ1-1
CASSPSGQANTEAFF
TGCGCCAGCAGCCCATCGGGACAGGCGAACACTGAAGCTTTCTTT
>TRBV2|NA|NA|TRBJ2-1
CASSEEGGGALDEQFF
TGTGCCAGCAGTGAAGAGGGGGGGGGGGCCCTTGATGAGCAGTTCTTC
>TRBV7-2|NA|many|TRBJ2-3
CASSLGGTTDTQYF
TGTGCCAGCAGCTTAGGGGGGACGACAGATACGCAGTATTTT
>TRBV11-3|NA|NA|TRBJ1-1
CASARGYTEAFF
TGTGCCAGCGCTCGCGGTTATACTGAAGCTTTCTTT
>TRBV19|TRBD1|NA|TRBJ1-4
CASTTTGGGEKLFF
TGTGCCAGTACCACCACAGGGGGGGGTGAAAAACTGTTTTTT
>TRBV10-2|TRBD1|few|TRBJ1-1
CASSTPTRTGANTEAFF
TGCGCCAGCAGCACCCCAACCCGGACAGGGGCGAACACTGAAGCTTTCTTT
>TRBV7-3|NA|NA|TRBJ2-1
CASSLGTASYNEQFF
TGTGCCAGCAGCCTCGGGACTGCCTCCTACAATGAGCAGTTCTTC
>TRBV25-1|NA|NA|TRBJ2-7
CASSEYGEQYF
TGTGCCAGCAGTGAATACGGCGAGCAGTACTTC
>TRBV2|TRBD1|NA|TRBJ1-4
CASSATGGPNEKLFF
TGTGCCAGCAGTGCCACAGGGGGGCCTAATGAAAAACTGTTTTTT
>TRBV5-1|NA|NA|TRBJ1-5
CASIWDGSNQPQHF
TGCGCCAGCATTTGGGACGGTAGCAATCAGCCCCAGCATTTT
>TRBV7-2|TRBD1|many|TRBJ1-1
CASSLGTGSAEAFF
TGTGCCAGCAGCCTGGGGACAGGGAGCGCTGAAGCTTTCTTT
>TRBV20-1|NA|NA|TRBJ2-7
CSAASEEGASYEQYF
TGCAGTGCTGCTTCGGAGGAGGGGGCCTCCTACGAGCAGTACTTC
>TRBV2|TRBD2|NA|TRBJ2-3
CASRETSGGADTQYF
TGTGCCAGCAGAGAGACTAGCGGGGGAGCAGATACGCAGTATTTT
>TRBV11-2|NA|few|TRBJ1-6
CASSPSPGTQFSPLHF
TGTGCCAGCAGCCCGTCTCCCGGGACACAGTTCTCACCCCTCCACTTT
>TRBV7-9|NA|NA|TRBJ1-1
CASSLGGGEDTEAFF
TGTGCCAGCAGCTTGGGGGGAGGGGAAGACACTGAAGCTTTCTTT
>TRBV4-1|NA|few|TRBJ1-1
CASSPLAGLNTEAFF
TGCGCCAGCAGCCCCTTAGCGGGATTGAACACTGAAGCTTTCTTT
>TRBV29-1|NA|few|TRBJ1-3
CSVEDWRQGPDTIYF
TGCAGCGTTGAAGATTGGAGGCAGGGTCCAGACACCATATATTTT
>TRBV2|NA|NA|TRBJ2-7
CASSRYEQYF
TGTGCCAGCAGCCGCTACGAGCAGTACTTC
>TRBV6-5|NA|few|TRBJ2-2
CASRPLLGDTGELFF
TGTGCCAGCAGGCCACTTCTAGGGGACACCGGGGAGCTGTTTTTT
>TRBV6-2/TRBV6-3|NA|NA|TRBJ2-7
CASSSRFTNEQYF
TGTGCCAGCAGTTCCCGCTTCACCAACGAGCAGTACTTC
>TRBV2|NA|few|TRBJ1-3
CATKGGAAGNTIYF
TGTGCCACCAAAGGGGGGGCGGCTGGAAACACCATATATTTT